These 18 T cell receptor beta chains came from one sample sequenced in a study of blood T cells in healthy people across ages. A sample-barcoded 5' primer and a J-beta primer mix were used in a second PCR of about 6 to 11 cycles. From the 5' RACE reads, TCRdb called clonotypes with MiXCR, one entry per CDR3 protein. The repertoire holds some 1.5 million distinct CDR3 sequences, with 28% as singletons. The sequencing sample was made of blood. The receptors come from a woman aged 25 to 39 in good health.

Worth noting for this clonotype: A single base separates this from a much larger clone, so it may be a read error. The chain employs TRBV20-1 and TRBJ2-5; possible D gene TRBD2, 7 bases. The V end was cut by 3 bases, the J end by 11 bases, with 22 bases between. CDR1 DFQATT and CDR2 SNEGSKA come from the germline V gene (reference sequence). The CDR3 sequence is 14 residues long. CDR3 sequence: CSASLPQTGRGQYF. The DNA for the CDR3 is TGCAGTGCTAGTCTCCCCCAAACAGGGAGGGGGCAGTACTTC.

This clonotype came up many times. This chain connects TRBV7-2 to TRBJ1-6; D is unclear. The CDR3 totals 12 residues. Trimming took off 4 bases at V and 10 bases at J, with 8 bases between the two ends. The germline V gene encodes CDR1 SGHTA and CDR2 FQGNSA. The CDR3, as DNA: TGTGCCAGCAGCTCGACGTACTCACCCCTCCACTTT. It yields the protein CASSSTYSPLHF.

The sample holds a few counts of this clonotype. This rearrangement joins TRBV11-2 to TRBJ2-2, with 9 positions matching TRBD2. V gave up 5 bases and J gave up 0 bases; unmatched junction bases: 10. This CDR3 region has 18 residues. Germline CDR1 and CDR2: SGHAT and FQNNGV. CDR3 sequence reads: CASSPRASGMSNTGELFF. The CDR3 DNA follows: TGTGCCAGCAGCCCCCGGGCTAGCGGGATGTCGAACACCGGGGAGCTGTTTTTT.

The genes are TRBV29-1 and TRBJ1-2; the D gene is possibly TRBD1 (5 bases). The germline V and J ends were trimmed by 7 bases and 5 bases, with 11 bases remaining between them. The CDR3 runs 11 residues. The germline V gene encodes CDR1 SQVTM and CDR2 ANQGSEA. CDR3 DNA sequence: TGCAGCGCCGGGACGGAATATGGCTACACCTTC. It translates to CSAGTEYGYTF.

The chain employs TRBV18 and TRBJ2-7; possibly TRBD1 or TRBD2 for D (5 bases each). This CDR3 has 14 residues. Germline values: CDR1 KGHSH, CDR2 LQKENI. V lost 6 bases to trimming and J lost 3 bases, with 15 bases between them. The CDR3 nucleotides read TGTGCCAGCTCCGACGTAGGGACCAACTACGAGCAGTACTTC. Translation gives CASSDVGTNYEQYF. The variable domain in full, completed from reference TRBV18 and TRBJ2-7, reads NAGVMQNPRHLVRRRGQEARLRCSPMKGHSHVYWYRQLPEEGLKFMVYLQKENIIDESGMPKERFSAEFPKEGPSILRIQQVVRGDSAAYFCASSDVGTNYEQYFGPGTRLTVT.

This clonotype was counted at least ten times. The chain couples TRBV12-3 or TRBV12-4 to TRBJ1-2; D may be TRBD1 (5 bases). This CDR3 has 12 residues. Trimming pared 6 bases from V and 8 bases from J, leaving 13 bases between. CDR3 amino acids: CASSPGISGYTF. CDR3 nucleotide sequence: TGTGCCAGCAGCCCAGGGATAAGCGGCTACACCTTC.

A few counts support this clonotype. The V and J genes are TRBV5-1 and TRBJ2-1; D not certain. The CDR3 runs to 12 residues. In germline, CDR1 is SGHRS, CDR2 YFSETQ. Between the trimmed V and J ends, which lost 1 base and 8 bases, there was a span of 7 bases. CDR3 sequence: CASSLTVDEQFF. CDR3 nucleotides: TGCGCCAGCAGCTTGACTGTCGATGAGCAGTTCTTC.

In its sample, this clonotype was seen a few times. This rearrangement joins TRBV12-3 or TRBV12-4 to TRBJ1-5; 10 nucleotides match TRBD1. With V trimmed by 6 bases and J by 6 bases, 5 bases remained unmatched. This CDR3 contains 14 residues. The CDR3 DNA sequence: TGTGCCAGCAGCGGGACAGGGGCTAGTCAGCCCCAGCATTTT. Amino acids: CASSGTGASQPQHF.

The chain uses TRBV5-6 and TRBJ2-2; perhaps TRBD2 as D (5 bases). V was shortened by 0 bases and J by 6 bases, with 9 bases between the two germline ends. CDR1 is SGHDT and CDR2 is YYEEEE in the germline V gene. This CDR3 is built from 14 residues. CDR3 sequence (DNA): TGTGCCAGCAGCTTGGTTGGAGGACCCGGGGAGCTGTTTTTT. Amino acid sequence: CASSLVGGPGELFF.

Concerning this clonotype itself: Germline is not matched at one junction end, which may reflect a read error. V is TRBV3-1 and J is TRBJ2-5; 10 positions agree with TRBD1. The CDR3 loop spans 13 amino acids. The V gene's germline CDR1 is LGHDT and CDR2 YNNKEL (reference sequence). CDR3 coding DNA: TGTGCCAGCCTTGGGACAGGGGCTAGGGAGCAGGACTTC. This gives the protein CASLGTGAREQDF.

This clonotype was observed at least ten times. The chain is built from TRBV7-2 and TRBJ2-7, with D possibly called TRBD1 or TRBD2 (5 bases each). V was cut by 5 bases and J by 6 bases, with 20 bases left in between. The CDR3 runs to 15 residues. Per the germline V gene, CDR1 is SGHTA and CDR2 is FQGNSA. CDR3 region: CASSLYRDGLLEQYF. The DNA for the CDR3 is TGTGCCAGCAGCCTTTACCGGGACGGCCTTCTCGAGCAGTACTTC.

Notes on this clonotype: The junction departs from germline at one end; a sequencing error may be responsible. The gene calls are TRBV12-3 or TRBV12-4 and TRBJ1-4; the match to TRBD1 covers 7 bases. This CDR3 has 18 residues. The CDR3 loop is CASSGIAPSQGKGEKRFF. CDR3 DNA: TGTGCCAGCAGTGGGATCGCTCCCTCACAGGGGAAGGGTGAAAAACGGTTTTTT.

CDR3 sequence (DNA): TGTGCCAGCAGGGAAGGGATTAGCGGTAGCACAGATACGCAGTATTTT. This translates into CASREGISGSTDTQYF. The chain carries TRBV9 and TRBJ2-3; D is possibly TRBD2 (6 bases). The CDR3 is 16 residues long. Germline V gene data show CDR1 as SGDLS and CDR2 as YYNGEE. Trimming removed 5 bases at V and 0 bases at J, with 16 bases between.

This clonotype was detected only a few times. This chain uses TRBV20-1 with TRBJ2-5; weak D call: TRBD1 (5 bases). Germline V gives CDR1 DFQATT, CDR2 SNEGSKA (reference sequence). This CDR3 comprises 13 residues. Trimming pared 5 bases from V and 2 bases from J, leaving 12 bases between. The chain's CDR3 is CSAYQDRQETQYF. The CDR3 DNA follows: TGCAGTGCTTATCAAGACAGACAAGAGACCCAGTACTTC.

Notes on this clonotype: The junction shows a germline mismatch at one end, possibly a read error. The V and J genes are TRBV5-1 and TRBJ2-7, with D unclear. This CDR3 spans 15 amino acids. Germline V lookup: CDR1 SGHRS, CDR2 YFSETQ. The chain's CDR3 is CPSSSWSGPTYEQYF. The DNA for the CDR3 is TGCCCCAGCAGCTCGTGGAGTGGGCCCACCTACGAGCAGTACTTC.

This clonotype turned up a few times. Its ends do not fully match the called genes, so a read error is possible. The V call is TRBV12-3 or TRBV12-4, the J call TRBJ1-5, with 7 bases matching TRBD1. The CDR3 sequence is 15 residues long. CDR3 amino acids: CAGSVGPGGRKPQHF. The CDR3 DNA follows: TGTGCCGGCAGTGTTGGGCCAGGGGGGAGAAAGCCCCAGCATTTT.

This chain uses TRBV5-1 with TRBJ2-5, with 7 bases aligning to TRBD2. This CDR3 has 16 residues. Germline-derived CDR1 and CDR2 are SGHRS and YFSETQ. V lost 5 bases to trimming and J lost 0 bases; unmatched junction nucleotides: 10. The CDR3 DNA follows: TGCGCCAGCAGATCCGGGAGCGGGGTTCACCAAGAGACCCAGTACTTC. It codes for CASRSGSGVHQETQYF.

This clonotype was seen a handful of times. This chain connects TRBV10-3 to TRBJ2-1; TRBD2 aligns across 8 bases. The germline CDR1 and CDR2 sequences are ENHRY and SYGVKD. The CDR3 length is 18 residues. The J segment lost 10 bases and the V segment lost 7 bases, leaving 24 bases of the junction unmatched. Written as DNA, the CDR3 is TGTGCCATCAAGGGATCGGGAGGGGTCGGACTAGGGGAGGCCGAGCAGTTCTTC. It specifies CAIKGSGGVGLGEAEQFF.